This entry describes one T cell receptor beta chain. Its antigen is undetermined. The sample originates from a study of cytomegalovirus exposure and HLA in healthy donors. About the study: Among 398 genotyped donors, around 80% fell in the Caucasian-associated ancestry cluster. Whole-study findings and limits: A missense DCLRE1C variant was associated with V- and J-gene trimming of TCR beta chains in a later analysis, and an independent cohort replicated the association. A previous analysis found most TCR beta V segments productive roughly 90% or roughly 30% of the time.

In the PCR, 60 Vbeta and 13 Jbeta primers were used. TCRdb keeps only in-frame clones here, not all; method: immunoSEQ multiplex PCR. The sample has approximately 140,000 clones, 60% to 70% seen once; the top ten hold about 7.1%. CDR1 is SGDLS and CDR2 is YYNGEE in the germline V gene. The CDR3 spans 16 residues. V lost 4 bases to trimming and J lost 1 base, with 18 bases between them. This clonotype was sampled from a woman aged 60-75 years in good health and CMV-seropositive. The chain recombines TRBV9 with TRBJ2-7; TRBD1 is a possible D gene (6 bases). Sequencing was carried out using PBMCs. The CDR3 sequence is CASSPSGPRGSYEQYF. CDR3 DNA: TGTGCCAGCAGCCCAAGTGGCCCCAGGGGATCCTACGAGCAGTACTTC.